The T cell receptor (beta chain) under discussion was sequenced for a study of T-cell memory formation after mild COVID-19. Trimming left V 3 bases short and J 2 bases short, with 13 bases between. There are 15 residues in the CDR3. Germline-derived CDR1 and CDR2 are MGHRA and YSYEKL. This clonotype was detected many times. Its antigen is currently unknown. TCRdb re-analysed the 5' RACE reads in MiXCR, keeping a single row per CDR3 protein. The sample shows roughly 89,000 distinct CDR3 sequences, roughly 16% of them seen only once. Points from the study as a whole: Prior to infection, memory already included some responding clones, suggesting cross-reactive memory joined.

This clonotype was obtained from a man younger than 35 who had mild COVID-19 (a few samples of this study predate the infection). Cell type and time point are not known. J is TRBJ2-5 and V is TRBV4-1; no reliable D call. The source material was PBMCs or a T cell subset sorted from them (not recorded which). The CDR3 coding sequence is TGCGCCAGCAGCCACCTCCTTGTGGGTCAAGAGACCCAGTACTTC. Amino acid sequence: CASSHLLVGQETQYF.